One sample yielded the 26 T cell receptor beta chains listed below, sequenced in a study of cytomegalovirus exposure and HLA in healthy donors. Both 60 Vbeta primers and 13 Jbeta primers went into the PCR. TCRdb keeps only in-frame clones here, not all; method: immunoSEQ multiplex PCR. The sample lists over 100,000 clones, around 78% occurring once. Sample: PBMCs. The receptor set was obtained from a female donor in good health and CMV-seropositive.

In this sample, this clone turned up a few times. This chain connects TRBV5-6 to TRBJ2-7, with 7 positions matching TRBD2. Germline V gene sequence: CDR1 SGHDT, CDR2 YYEEEE. There are 14 residues in the CDR3. V shed 4 bases, J shed 6 bases, and the junction held 10 bases outside the gene matches. CDR3 nucleotide sequence: TGTGCCAGCAGCGCGGGGAGGGCCATGCCCGAGCAGTACTTC. Protein product: CASSAGRAMPEQYF.

A single count supports this clone. J is TRBJ2-7 and V is TRBV7-9; D ambiguous. Trimming pared 2 bases from V and 0 bases from J, leaving 11 bases between. Germline assignment: CDR1 SEHNR and CDR2 FQNEAQ (reference sequence). The CDR3 loop spans 15 amino acids. Written as DNA, the CDR3 is TGTGCCAGCAGCTTAAACAGTTTAAGCTCCTACGAGCAGTACTTC. This encodes CASSLNSLSSYEQYF.

This chain joins TRBV6-6 and TRBJ1-1; 7 bases align to TRBD1. Germline V gene sequence: CDR1 MNHNY, CDR2 SVGAGI (reference sequence). The J segment lost 0 bases and the V segment lost 2 bases, leaving 6 bases of the junction unmatched. This CDR3 is built from 16 residues. The CDR3 nucleotides are TGTGCCAGCAGTTACCCCGGACAGGCAATGAACACTGAAGCTTTCTTT. Protein sequence: CASSYPGQAMNTEAFF.

The chain joins TRBV2 to TRBJ1-1; D is unclear. The CDR3 contains 13 residues. The V end was cut by 6 bases, the J end by 0 bases, with 8 bases between. Germline V CDR1 and CDR2: SNHLY, FYNNEI. The CDR3 DNA sequence: TGTGCCAGCAGCCCAGGTATGAACACTGAAGCTTTCTTT. It yields the protein CASSPGMNTEAFF. The complete variable domain, with remaining parts taken from reference TRBV2 and TRBJ1-1, reads EPEVTQTPSHQVTQMGQEVILRCVPISNHLYFYWYRQILGQKVEFLVSFYNNEISEKSEIFDDQFSVERPDGSNFTLKIRSTKLEDSAMYFCASSPGMNTEAFFGQGTRLTVV.

The gene calls are TRBV6-6 and TRBJ2-1; D remains ambiguous. The CDR3 sequence is 12 residues long. V was clipped by 7 bases and J by 4 bases, with 8 bases between them. CDR1 and CDR2 from the germline V gene are MNHNY and SVGAGI (reference sequence). The CDR3 DNA sequence: TGTGCCAGCACGCCGGGTTACAATGAGCAGTTCTTC. This translates into CASTPGYNEQFF.

The V and J genes are TRBV28 and TRBJ2-3; 12 bases match TRBD2. The CDR3 has 15 amino acids. Trimming took 6 bases from V and 5 from J; bases not matched to a gene: 6. Germline CDR1 and CDR2: MDHEN and SYDVKM. The CDR3 sequence is CASSPSGGAGDTQYF. The CDR3 DNA follows: TGTGCCAGCAGCCCTAGCGGGGGGGCGGGAGATACGCAGTATTTT.

This clone was seen once. CDR3 DNA: TGTGCCAGCAAACAGGGGAGTGGAAACACCATATATTTT. Translation gives CASKQGSGNTIYF. This chain joins TRBV6-1 and TRBJ1-3; 7 positions agree with TRBD1. Germline V gene lookup returns CDR1 MNHNS and CDR2 SASEGT. The V and J ends lost 7 bases and 3 bases, in that order; junction bases with no gene match: 3. The CDR3 has 13 residues.

Turning to this clone: A read error is possible here, since a much larger clone lies one base away. This chain links TRBV27 with TRBJ2-7; D ambiguous. The CDR3 is made up of 11 amino acids. Germline CDR1 MNHEY, CDR2 SMNVEV (reference sequence). V lost 5 bases and J 2 bases, leaving 4 bases between the germline ends. CDR3 loop: CASSDTYEQYF. The CDR3 DNA reads as TGTGCCAGCAGTGACACCTACGAGCAGTACTTC.

This chain links TRBV5-1 with TRBJ1-2, with a tentative D call TRBD1 (5 bases). The CDR3 loop spans 17 amino acids. The germline CDR1 and CDR2 sequences are SGHRS and YFSETQ. V lost 0 bases and J lost 4, with 19 bases in between. This CDR3 is CASSLGDTGVRFYGYTF. The CDR3 DNA reads TGCGCCAGCAGCTTGGGTGACACGGGGGTACGGTTCTATGGCTACACCTTC.

The rearrangement joins TRBV6-5 to TRBJ2-3; D is unresolved. This CDR3 has 15 amino acids. Looked up from germline, CDR1 is MNHEY and CDR2 is SVGAGI. The ends were cut back, 4 bases at V and 2 bases at J, with 13 bases in the middle. The DNA for the CDR3 is TGTGCCAGCAGTTTTGACCCCGGGTCCACAGATACGCAGTATTTT. This gives the protein CASSFDPGSTDTQYF.

The genes are TRBV7-2 and TRBJ1-3; TRBD1 might be the D (5 bases). This CDR3 contains 14 residues. Trimming removed 4 bases at V and 0 bases at J, with 7 bases between. Per the germline V gene, CDR1 is SGHTA and CDR2 is FQGNSA. The CDR3 coding sequence is TGTGCCAGCAGCTGGAGGGGCTCTGGAAACACCATATATTTT. Its translation: CASSWRGSGNTIYF.

The rearrangement uses TRBV27 and TRBJ2-1; 7 nucleotides agree with TRBD1. The CDR3 contains 12 residues. Looked up from germline, CDR1 is MNHEY and CDR2 is SMNVEV (reference sequence). Unmatched junction bases numbered 3, after V lost 3 bases and J lost 10 bases. This CDR3 reads CASSFTDREQFF. Here the CDR3 DNA reads TGTGCCAGCAGTTTCACGGACAGGGAGCAGTTCTTC.

This sequence joins TRBV5-6 and TRBJ1-2, with TRBD1 as a possible D gene (6 bases). The CDR3 consists of 14 residues. The germline V and J ends were trimmed by 4 bases and 2 bases, with 12 bases remaining between them. The germline V gene encodes CDR1 SGHDT and CDR2 YYEEEE. CDR3 bases: TGTGCCAGCAGCCGTGCTGGACAGAACTATGGCTACACCTTC. This sequence encodes CASSRAGQNYGYTF. Supplemented by reference TRBV5-6 and TRBJ1-2, the full variable domain reads DAGVTQSPTHLIKTRGQQVTLRCSPKSGHDTVSWYQQALGQGPQFIFQYYEEEERQRGNFPDRFSGHQFPNYSSELNVNALLLGDSALYLCASSRAGQNYGYTFGSGTRLTVV.

This chain connects TRBV10-3 to TRBJ2-1, with 7 bases lining up with TRBD1. After removal of 6 bases from V and 4 bases from J, the junction contained 6 bases not matched to a gene. The CDR3 consists of 14 residues. Germline V gene data show CDR1 as ENHRY and CDR2 as SYGVKD. CDR3 sequence reads: CAISPRDSYNEQFF. In nucleotides, the CDR3 is TGTGCCATCAGCCCCCGGGACAGTTACAATGAGCAGTTCTTC.

This clone was found a few times. This sequence joins TRBV5-6 and TRBJ1-3; no clear D gene. V was cut by 0 bases and J by 4 bases, with 8 bases left in between. Germline-derived CDR1 and CDR2 are SGHDT and YYEEEE. This CDR3 has 14 amino acids. The CDR3 is CASSLGYWGNTIYF. The CDR3 DNA is TGTGCCAGCAGCTTGGGATACTGGGGAAACACCATATATTTT.

The rearrangement uses TRBV5-4 and TRBJ2-5; possible D gene TRBD1, 8 bases. The J call may be wrong; the DNA end is better matched by TRBJ2-7. Germline values: CDR1 SGHNT, CDR2 YYREEE (reference sequence). The length of the CDR3 is 16 residues. CDR3 residues: CASSLGTGRDTYEQYF. CDR3 nucleotide sequence: TGTGCCAGCAGCTTGGGGACAGGGAGGGACACCTACGAGCAGTACTTC.

This clone was picked up a small number of times. The gene calls are TRBV28 and TRBJ2-7; 10 bases line up with TRBD2. Trimming at V came to 6 bases and at J to 6 bases, leaving 8 bases not matched to a gene. The CDR3 runs to 14 residues. Germline loops: CDR1 MDHEN, CDR2 SYDVKM. CDR3 region: CASSVPGLAIEQYF. CDR3 nucleotides: TGTGCCAGCAGCGTACCGGGACTAGCGATCGAGCAGTACTTC.

CDR3 sequence reads: CASSQVDMGLAFYNEQFF. Here the CDR3 DNA reads TGCGCCAGCAGCCAGGTGGATATGGGACTAGCGTTTTACAATGAGCAGTTCTTC. The chain couples TRBV4-1 to TRBJ2-1; TRBD2 agrees at 10 bases. The V gene end was trimmed by 3 bases and the J gene end by 4 bases; junction bases not matched to a gene: 12. Germline V gene sequence: CDR1 MGHRA, CDR2 YSYEKL. The CDR3 has 18 residues.

This clone has just a few counts. The chain is built from TRBV28 and TRBJ2-6; D not certain. The V gene's germline CDR1 is MDHEN and CDR2 SYDVKM. Trimming shortened V by 2 bases and J by 4 bases, and 6 bases separated the two germline ends. This CDR3 has 14 amino acids. CDR3 bases: TGTGCCAGCAGTTTACCCTCCGGGGCCAACGTCCTGACTTTC. Translating gives CASSLPSGANVLTF. Full variable domain (outside the CDR3, taken from reference TRBV28 and TRBJ2-6): DVKVTQSSRYLVKRTGEKVFLECVQDMDHENMFWYRQDPGLGLRLIYFSYDVKMKEKGDIPEGYSVSREKKERFSLILESASTNQTSMYLCASSLPSGANVLTFGAGSRLTVL.

The rearrangement joins TRBV7-6 to TRBJ2-5; D gene unclear. V was cut by 3 bases and J by 2 bases, with 7 bases left in between. CDR1 SGHVS and CDR2 FNYEAQ come from the germline V gene. This CDR3 region has 13 residues. The CDR3 here is CASSLERQETQYF. DNA for the CDR3: TGTGCCAGCAGCTTGGAGCGACAAGAGACCCAGTACTTC. The complete variable domain, with remaining parts taken from reference TRBV7-6 and TRBJ2-5, reads GAGVSQSPRYKVTKRGQDVALRCDPISGHVSLYWYRQALGQGPEFLTYFNYEAQQDKSGLPNDRFSAERPEGSISTLTIQRTEQRDSAMYRCASSLERQETQYFGPGTRLLVL.

This clone was seen just once. The chain has TRBV2 and TRBJ2-5; no definite D call. Matching the DNA end better, TRBJ2-7 makes the J call doubtful. The germline CDR1 and CDR2 sequences are SNHLY and FYNNEI. This CDR3 is 12 amino acids long. The DNA of the CDR3 is TGTGCCAGCAGAGGAGATGCCTACGAGCAGTACTTC. Translation gives CASRGDAYEQYF.

The chain employs TRBV19 and TRBJ1-1; no definite D call. The length of the CDR3 is 15 residues. V was clipped by 3 bases and J by 1 base, with 12 bases between them. CDR1 is LNHDA, CDR2 SQIVND, per germline (reference sequence). The CDR3 region has the DNA TGTGCCAGTAGTATCGCCGGCACAGCGAACACTGAAGCTTTCTTT. Protein: CASSIAGTANTEAFF.

CDR3 residues: CASSPRGRGPLHF. The CDR3 region has the DNA TGTGCCAGCAGTCCGAGGGGGCGGGGTCCCCTCCACTTT. The genes are TRBV28 and TRBJ1-6; 7 nucleotides align to TRBD1. CDR3 length: 13 amino acids. The V gene's germline CDR1 is MDHEN and CDR2 SYDVKM. The V gene end was trimmed by 5 bases and the J gene end by 13 bases; junction bases not matched to a gene: 8. The variable domain in full, completed from reference TRBV28 and TRBJ1-6, reads DVKVTQSSRYLVKRTGEKVFLECVQDMDHENMFWYRQDPGLGLRLIYFSYDVKMKEKGDIPEGYSVSREKKERFSLILESASTNQTSMYLCASSPRGRGPLHFGNGTRLTVT.

The rearrangement uses TRBV25-1 and TRBJ2-7, with D possibly being TRBD2 (5 bases). CDR1 and CDR2 (germline): MGHDK, SYGVNS. V was shortened by 6 bases and J by 5 bases, with 14 bases between the two germline ends. This CDR3 is built from 13 residues. This CDR3 reads CASSEGSANEQYF. The CDR3 DNA sequence: TGTGCCAGCAGCGAGGGTAGTGCCAACGAGCAGTACTTC.

About this clone itself: Within the sample, other DNA sequences also encode this same CDR3. The rearrangement uses TRBV19 and TRBJ2-7; 7 positions match TRBD1. There are 13 residues in the CDR3. With V trimmed by 5 bases and J by 5 bases, 6 bases remained unmatched. Germline V gives CDR1 LNHDA, CDR2 SQIVND (reference sequence). The CDR3 nucleotides read TGTGCCAGTAGTCCACGGACAGGCGACGAGCAGTACTTC. This sequence encodes CASSPRTGDEQYF. The full variable domain, with the rest looked up from reference TRBV19 and TRBJ2-7, is DGGITQSPKYLFRKEGQNVTLSCEQNLNHDAMYWYRQDPGQGLRLIYYSQIVNDFQKGDIAEGYSVSREKKESFPLTVTSAQKNPTAFYLCASSPRTGDEQYFGPGTRLTVT.

A few counts support this clone. The chain couples TRBV6-1 to TRBJ2-2; 9 bases align to TRBD1. Looked up from germline, CDR1 is MNHNS and CDR2 is SASEGT. The CDR3 extends over 15 amino acids. The V gene end was trimmed by 10 bases and the J gene end by 9 bases; junction bases not matched to a gene: 15. The CDR3 DNA is TGTGCCACAGGACAGGGGCTTCTCCAAAACAGGGAGCTGTTTTTT. Its translation: CATGQGLLQNRELFF.